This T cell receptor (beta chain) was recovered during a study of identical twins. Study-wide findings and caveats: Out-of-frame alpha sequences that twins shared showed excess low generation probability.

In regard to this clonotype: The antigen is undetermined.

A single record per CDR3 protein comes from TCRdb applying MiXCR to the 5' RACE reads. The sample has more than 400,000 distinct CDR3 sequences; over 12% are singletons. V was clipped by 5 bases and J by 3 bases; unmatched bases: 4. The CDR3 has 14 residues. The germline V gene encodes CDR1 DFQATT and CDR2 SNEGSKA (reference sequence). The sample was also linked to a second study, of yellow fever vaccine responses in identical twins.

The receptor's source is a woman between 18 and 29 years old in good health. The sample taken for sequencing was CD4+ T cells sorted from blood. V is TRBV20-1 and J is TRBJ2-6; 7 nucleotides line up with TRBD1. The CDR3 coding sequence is TGCAGTGCTGTCAGGGGGAGTGGGGCCAACGTCCTGACTTTC. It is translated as CSAVRGSGANVLTF.